Below are 12 T cell receptor beta chains sequenced from a single sample in a study of CD8+CD57+ T cells in acquired aplastic anemia. Previously, flow cytometry had revealed CD8+CD57+ cell expansion in the patients chosen for sequencing. TCR beta VDJ combinations and CDR3 sequences were profiled from genomic DNA. A single record per CDR3 protein comes from TCRdb applying MiXCR to the reads. The sample contains under 500,000 distinct CDR3 sequences, over 25% of which appear only once. Sequencing was carried out using sorted CD4+, CD8+, or CD8+CD57+ T cells (not recorded which) from PBMCs. These receptors all stem from a human donor with aplastic anemia.

The chain recombines TRBV6-1 with TRBJ1-1, with a weak D call TRBD1 (5 bases). The CDR3 is made up of 14 amino acids. V was clipped by 7 bases and J by 0 bases, with 12 bases between them. CDR1 MNHNS and CDR2 SASEGT come from the germline V gene. The CDR3 nucleotides read TGTGCCAGCACGACGGGGCAGGTGAACACTGAAGCTTTCTTT. This sequence encodes CASTTGQVNTEAFF.

This clonotype was counted a few times. The chain recombines TRBV20-1 with TRBJ2-3, with 12 bases lining up with TRBD2. The germline CDR1 and CDR2 sequences are DFQATT and SNEGSKA (reference sequence). Losses at the gene ends were 1 base for V and 4 bases for J; bases not matched to a gene: 6. The CDR3 contains 16 residues. CDR3 amino acids: CSARGPGLAGSDTQYF. The CDR3 coding sequence is TGCAGTGCTAGAGGCCCCGGACTAGCGGGGTCAGATACGCAGTATTTT.

This clonotype turned up a few times. The chain combines TRBV28 with TRBJ1-2, with D maybe TRBD1 (6 bases). The germline V gene encodes CDR1 MDHEN and CDR2 SYDVKM. Trimming took 5 bases from V and 5 from J, leaving 15 bases between them. There are 14 residues in the CDR3. CDR3 loop: CASSQTGKSYGYTF. DNA of the CDR3: TGTGCCAGCAGTCAAACAGGGAAGTCTTATGGCTACACCTTC.

The chain joins TRBV5-6 to TRBJ2-7; D is possibly TRBD1 (5 bases). This CDR3 region has 12 residues. The germline gives CDR1 SGHDT, CDR2 YYEEEE. V shed 1 base and J shed 6 bases, with 8 bases lying between them. CDR3 nucleotide sequence: TGTGCCAGCAGCTTGAACCAGGGCGAGCAGTACTTC. It is translated as CASSLNQGEQYF. Variable domain in full (rest from reference TRBV5-6 and TRBJ2-7): DAGVTQSPTHLIKTRGQQVTLRCSPKSGHDTVSWYQQALGQGPQFIFQYYEEEERQRGNFPDRFSGHQFPNYSSELNVNALLLGDSALYLCASSLNQGEQYFGPGTRLTVT.

The count of this clonotype is one. A read error may account for a junction end that differs from germline. In DNA, the CDR3 is TGTGCCATCCGTGAGCAGGGCGCATATGGCTACACCTTC. Translating gives CAIREQGAYGYTF. This chain joins TRBV10-3 and TRBJ1-2; possibly TRBD1 for D (5 bases). This CDR3 has 13 residues. Looked up from germline, CDR1 is ENHRY and CDR2 is SYGVKD.

At least ten counts were recorded for this clonotype. The chain links TRBV10-3 to TRBJ1-1; no reliable D call. The CDR3 covers 17 residues. V lost 4 bases to trimming and J lost 0 bases, with 18 bases between them. Per germline, CDR1 ENHRY and CDR2 SYGVKD. DNA for the CDR3: TGTGCCATCAGTGCGTTTGATGGCAGAGCCATGAACACTGAAGCTTTCTTT. It codes for CAISAFDGRAMNTEAFF.

The genes are TRBV7-2 and TRBJ1-2; D unclear. Trimming removed 5 bases at V and 4 bases at J, with 17 bases between. This CDR3 is built from 15 residues. Germline V gene data show CDR1 as SGHTA and CDR2 as FQGNSA. For the CDR3, the DNA is TGTGCCAGCAGCCGAGAAGGACGGATGAGCTATGGCTACACCTTC. This codes for CASSREGRMSYGYTF.

This clonotype was counted only a few times. V usage is TRBV24-1 and J usage is TRBJ2-7; D tentatively reads TRBD1 or TRBD2 (6 bases each). This CDR3 contains 13 residues. The germline CDR1 and CDR2 sequences are KGHDR and SFDVKD. V lost 5 bases to trimming and J lost 5 bases, with 12 bases between them. The CDR3 reads CATSARGGNEQYF. The CDR3 DNA sequence: TGTGCCACCAGTGCCAGGGGAGGAAACGAGCAGTACTTC.

J is TRBJ1-2 and V is TRBV5-6; no reliable D call. The CDR3 extends over 15 amino acids. CDR1 and CDR2 from the germline V gene are SGHDT and YYEEEE. V shed 0 bases and J shed 0 bases, with 9 bases lying between them. DNA for the CDR3: TGTGCCAGCAGCTTGGAATCTTTTCCTAACTATGGCTACACCTTC. Translation: CASSLESFPNYGYTF.

This clonotype has more than one count but fewer than ten. The CDR3 sequence is CASSLATGGPQETQYF. The DNA for the CDR3 is TGTGCCAGCAGCTTAGCGACAGGGGGCCCCCAAGAGACCCAGTACTTC. The V call is TRBV7-2, the J call TRBJ2-5; 10 bases align to TRBD1. The CDR3 contains 16 residues. Germline V gene sequence: CDR1 SGHTA, CDR2 FQGNSA. Losses at the gene ends were 0 bases for V and 1 base for J; bases not matched to a gene: 2.

This chain connects TRBV10-3 to TRBJ2-7; D is uncertain. The germline V gene encodes CDR1 ENHRY and CDR2 SYGVKD. Between the trimmed V and J ends, which lost 6 bases and 0 bases, there was a span of 9 bases. The CDR3 runs 13 residues. This chain's CDR3 is CAIRGSSSYEQYF. The CDR3, as DNA: TGTGCCATCAGAGGGTCAAGCTCCTACGAGCAGTACTTC.

This clonotype was seen more than once but under ten times. The chain couples TRBV7-2 to TRBJ1-1; unclear D gene. CDR1 and CDR2 from the germline V gene are SGHTA and FQGNSA. Trimming pared 4 bases from V and 1 base from J, leaving 10 bases between. The CDR3 runs to 14 residues. The CDR3 DNA sequence: TGTGCCAGCAGCTGGAAAGGGAGGAACACTGAAGCTTTCTTT. Translated: CASSWKGRNTEAFF. Based on the CDR3 plus reference TRBV7-2 and TRBJ1-1, the full variable domain is GAGVSQSPSNKVTEKGKDVELRCDPISGHTALYWYRQSLGQGLEFLIYFQGNSAPDKSGLPSDRFSAERTGGSVSTLTIQRTQQEDSAVYLCASSWKGRNTEAFFGQGTRLTVV.